Sequencing of this TCR beta chain was carried out in a study of OX40 agonist ivuxolimab in advanced cancers. Study-wide background: Administration of intravenous ivuxolimab to patients occurred every 2 weeks at 0.01 to 10 mg/kg.

Libraries were prepared by immunoSEQ multiplex PCR; TCRdb keeps only in-frame clonotypes and omits some of them. The sample lists approximately 94,000 clones; around 93% were seen once. The CDR3 spans 14 residues. Germline V gives CDR1 MNHEY, CDR2 SMNVEV (reference sequence). Trimming took 5 bases from V and 3 from J; bases not matched to a gene: 5. The sample consisted of CD4+ or CD8+ T cells sorted from blood, taken in a trial of the OX40 agonist ivuxolimab. This chain joins TRBV27 and TRBJ2-7, with 9 bases matching TRBD1. The TCR was taken from an adult with an advanced solid tumor such as melanoma, head and neck, liver or kidney cancer. The CDR3 region has the DNA TGTGCCAGCAGTGTACAGGGGGCGGACTACGAGCAGTACTTC. Residues: CASSVQGADYEQYF.